This T cell receptor beta chain was captured by sequencing in a study of CD8 T cells in ankylosing spondylitis (dated by TCRdb to the late 2010s). For the wider study: To find TCR variants linked to disease, the study profiled T cell receptor beta repertoires in ankylosing spondylitis patients and healthy donors. In total, the full study cohort was made up of 95 to 110 healthy donors and some 26 ankylosing spondylitis patients. Samples of peripheral blood were taken, and for ankylosing spondylitis patients, synovial fluid was collected as well.

Sequenced using an Illumina HiSeq 2500. TCR beta libraries were prepared by quantitative 5'-RACE with molecular barcodes. The original methods were these. Disease-linked TCR variants were identified with a new computational method built on a probabilistic model of VDJ rearrangement. The raw public reads went through TCRdb reprocessing: fastp at Q25, MiXCR clone calling, in-frame beta chains kept. One record per CDR3 amino acid sequence lists the most common genes and DNA. TCRdb, rather than the study authors, made the V and J calls. The sample table records 450,000 to 550,000 distinct CDR3 sequences; roughly 5% of these occur just once. The ten largest clones take up 3% to 4% of the sample. What the work shows at the level of the full study, not this receptor alone: Blood from ankylosing spondylitis patients appeared to be characterized by a TCR beta motif composed of 7 to 9 highly homologous amino acid variants. Some motif variants had previously been reported in the synovial fluid and blood of reactive arthritis patients, which suggests shared mechanisms of disease initiation. The disease-linked clones were reported to be significantly enriched in matched synovial fluid samples from ankylosing spondylitis patients. A CD8+ phenotype was shown by the disease-linked clones, which were found at relatively low frequencies in peripheral blood.

From a lookup of the germline V gene (reference sequence), CDR1 and CDR2 are DFQATT and SNEGSKA. Reading from cysteine to phenylalanine, the CDR3 counts 14 amino acids. Kept here is only the CDR3 DNA, which spans 42 bases and is read in frame from base 1. V loses 4 bases of germline sequence and J loses 1 base, and the interval between the two ends is 13 bases. There are many counts of this clonotype. No cognate antigen has been identified for it. Base quality data are lacking; no much larger clone is found one base away. Recombination connected TRBV20-1 to TRBJ2-5, and possibly TRBD1, on 6 matching bases. Source material: blood, either unsorted or a sorted T cell fraction (not recorded which). The source of this sequence is a male donor with ankylosing spondylitis. The sequenced DNA is TGCAGTGCTAAGGAAGACAGGATCCAAGAGACCCAGTACTTC. Translated, this gives CSAKEDRIQETQYF.